The 27 T cell receptor beta chains presented below share a single source sample, sequenced in a study of blood T cell repertoires in COVID-19. Sequencing was performed with immunoSEQ multiplex PCR; in TCRdb, only in-frame clones are kept and a portion is missing. The sample carries approximately 210,000 clones, about 84% recorded once. Source material: PBMCs or T cells enriched from blood (not recorded which). All receptors derive from a man aged 25 to 40 with acute COVID-19.

The chain carries TRBV11-2 and TRBJ2-3; perhaps TRBD2 as D (6 bases). From germline, CDR1 is SGHAT and CDR2 FQNNGV. The CDR3 has 15 amino acids. Trimming left V 1 base short and J 2 bases short, with 10 bases between. The CDR3 spells CASSLAAGPTDTQYF. The CDR3 coding sequence is TGTGCCAGCAGCTTAGCTGCGGGACCCACAGATACGCAGTATTTT.

CDR3 sequence: CASSELAGTYEQYF. The CDR3 nucleotides read TGCGCCAGCAGTGAGCTAGCGGGAACCTACGAGCAGTACTTC. This chain links TRBV10-1 with TRBJ2-7; 9 bases align to TRBD2. The CDR3 consists of 14 residues. Trimming cost V 2 bases and J 2 bases; bases outside gene matches: 1. Per the germline V gene, CDR1 is WNHNN and CDR2 is SYGVQD (reference sequence).

The genes are TRBV5-6 and TRBJ1-2, with 7 bases matching TRBD1. This CDR3 spans 14 amino acids. Trimming removed 6 bases from V and 6 bases from J; junction bases left unmatched: 11. Germline CDR1 and CDR2: SGHDT and YYEEEE. The CDR3 DNA reads TGTGCCAGCAAAGGGGACAGTCCTCGGGATGGCTACACCTTC. Translating it yields CASKGDSPRDGYTF.

V is TRBV5-5 and J is TRBJ2-7, with 11 bases identical to TRBD1. The CDR3 loop spans 14 amino acids. The V gene end was trimmed by 3 bases and the J gene end by 7 bases; junction bases not matched to a gene: 6. Germline V gene data show CDR1 as SGHKS and CDR2 as YYEKEE (reference sequence). CDR3 in DNA: TGTGCCAGCAGCTATGGACAGGGGGCGTCAGAGCAGTACTTC. This gives the protein CASSYGQGASEQYF.

The chain links TRBV4-2 to TRBJ1-6; D is possibly TRBD1 (6 bases). Trimming removed 2 bases at V and 6 bases at J, with 11 bases between. The length of the CDR3 is 15 residues. CDR1 is LGHNA and CDR2 is YNFKEQ in the germline V gene. The CDR3 here is CASSQTGQINSPLHF. The DNA for the CDR3 is TGTGCCAGCAGCCAAACTGGACAGATTAATTCACCCCTCCACTTT.

This clone was detected only once. The chain combines TRBV5-4 with TRBJ1-1; D unclear. There are 15 residues in the CDR3. V was pared by 0 bases and J by 8 bases, with 17 bases between. The germline V gene has CDR1 SGHNT and CDR2 YYREEE (reference sequence). The CDR3 spells CASSLGGPVRVEAFF. Here the CDR3 DNA reads TGTGCCAGCAGCTTGGGAGGCCCCGTGAGGGTAGAAGCTTTCTTT.

The chain carries TRBV6-5 and TRBJ2-2; 10 positions agree with TRBD1. After removal of 6 bases from V and 6 bases from J, the junction contained 7 bases not matched to a gene. The CDR3 is 15 amino acids. The V gene's germline CDR1 is MNHEY and CDR2 SVGAGI. The CDR3 nucleotides are TGTGCCAGCAGACCGGGACAGGGGCTATCCGGGGAGCTGTTTTTT. It codes for CASRPGQGLSGELFF.

The gene calls are TRBV7-9 and TRBJ1-1; weak D call: TRBD1 (5 bases). Germline values: CDR1 SEHNR, CDR2 FQNEAQ (reference sequence). V dropped 1 base and J dropped 4 bases, with 7 bases sitting between them. This CDR3 is built from 13 residues. CDR3 bases: TGTGCCAGCAGCTTAGGCGGGGGCACTGAAGCTTTCTTT. It translates to CASSLGGGTEAFF.

CDR3 coding DNA: TGTGCCAGCAGCATCCGAGGCCTAGCGGGGGACTCCTACGAGCAGTACTTC. It translates to CASSIRGLAGDSYEQYF. The chain employs TRBV7-2 and TRBJ2-7; 10 bases are shared with TRBD2. The CDR3 length is 17 residues. From germline, CDR1 is SGHTA and CDR2 FQGNSA. V gave up 5 bases and J gave up 0 bases; unmatched junction bases: 10.

The J gene is TRBJ2-7, the V gene TRBV29-1, with 7 bases matching TRBD1. V lost 2 bases and J lost 4; bases outside the gene matches: 2. This CDR3 region has 12 residues. Germline assignment: CDR1 SQVTM and CDR2 ANQGSEA. The CDR3 region is CSVEQQGYEQYF. The CDR3 DNA sequence: TGCAGCGTTGAACAACAGGGGTACGAGCAGTACTTC.

This chain links TRBV28 with TRBJ2-2; tentative D call: TRBD1 (6 bases). Germline CDR1 MDHEN, CDR2 SYDVKM. This CDR3 is built from 15 residues. Trimming shortened V by 5 bases and J by 2 bases, and 12 bases separated the two germline ends. The CDR3 DNA follows: TGTGCCAGCAGTCTCCCAGGGACAAACACCGGGGAGCTGTTTTTT. It specifies CASSLPGTNTGELFF.

The CDR3 sequence: CSVELDRGREKLFF. The CDR3 DNA reads as TGCAGCGTCGAACTCGACAGGGGGCGAGAAAAACTGTTTTTT. The rearrangement joins TRBV29-1 to TRBJ1-4, with 10 bases aligning to TRBD1. This CDR3 contains 14 residues. Trimming removed 6 bases from V and 8 bases from J; junction bases left unmatched: 9. Germline V lookup: CDR1 SQVTM, CDR2 ANQGSEA.

On this clone itself: The sample carries other DNA sequences with the same CDR3. V usage is TRBV5-4 and J usage is TRBJ1-2, with TRBD1 as a possible D gene (6 bases). CDR1 and CDR2 (germline): SGHNT, YYREEE (reference sequence). V lost 0 bases to trimming and J lost 5 bases, with 8 bases between them. This CDR3 region has 13 residues. This CDR3 is CASSLDREYGYTF. The CDR3 region has the DNA TGTGCCAGCAGCTTGGACAGGGAGTATGGCTACACCTTC.

The chain recombines TRBV13 with TRBJ2-7; TRBD2 agrees at 10 bases. CDR1 is PRHDT, CDR2 FYEKMQ, per germline (reference sequence). V dropped 5 bases and J dropped 2; count of bases not matched to a gene: 6. This CDR3 has 15 residues. The CDR3 DNA reads TGTGCCAGCAGCGTGGGACTAGCGTTAGCCTACGAGCAGTACTTC. Translating it yields CASSVGLALAYEQYF.

V and J are TRBV11-2 and TRBJ2-7; D gene uncertain. This CDR3 is built from 13 residues. V shed 0 bases and J shed 4 bases, with 7 bases lying between them. The germline V gene encodes CDR1 SGHAT and CDR2 FQNNGV. CDR3 residues: CASSLEIRYEQYF. In DNA, the CDR3 is TGTGCCAGCAGCTTAGAGATCAGATACGAGCAGTACTTC.

Of note for this clone: The same CDR3 is also encoded by other DNA sequences in this sample. In nucleotides, the CDR3 is TGTGCCAGCAGCCCCGGACAGGGCCCCGGCTACACCTTC. Encoded protein: CASSPGQGPGYTF. The gene calls are TRBV6-5 and TRBJ1-2, with 8 bases aligning to TRBD1. The length of the CDR3 is 13 residues. CDR1 is MNHEY, CDR2 SVGAGI, per germline. V shed 6 bases and J 8 bases; nucleotides not matched to a gene: 8.

This clone has only a few counts. This sequence joins TRBV24-1 and TRBJ1-2, with 8 nucleotides matching TRBD1. Losses at the gene ends were 3 bases for V and 8 bases for J; bases not matched to a gene: 7. The CDR3 has 14 residues. Germline CDR1 and CDR2: KGHDR and SFDVKD. CDR3 nucleotides: TGTGCCACCAGTGATCTGGACAGGGTAGGGGGCTACACCTTC. This encodes CATSDLDRVGGYTF.

The chain recombines TRBV7-6 with TRBJ2-7; 8 nucleotides line up with TRBD2. CDR1 is SGHVS, CDR2 FNYEAQ, per germline. The trim removed 5 bases at V and 5 bases at J, leaving 5 bases unmatched. CDR3 size: 13 residues. The CDR3 DNA reads as TGTGCCAGCAGCCCGTCGGGAGGGAACGAGCAGTACTTC. As protein: CASSPSGGNEQYF.

This clone has just a few counts. The CDR3 region has the DNA TGTGCCAGCAGTGGAGCGGGAGATACGCAGTATTTT. This sequence encodes CASSGAGDTQYF. This chain joins TRBV11-2 and TRBJ2-3; D possibly corresponds to TRBD2 (6 bases). The CDR3 extends over 12 amino acids. Trimming stripped 6 bases from V and 5 bases from J, with 9 bases between. The germline gives CDR1 SGHAT, CDR2 FQNNGV.

The V call is TRBV12-3 or TRBV12-4, the J call TRBJ1-2, with a weak D call TRBD1 (6 bases). The length of the CDR3 is 13 residues. V was trimmed by 3 bases and J by 7 bases, leaving 12 bases between them. The CDR3 DNA reads as TGTGCCAGCAGTTTGGGGGGGCTCAGTGGCTACACCTTC. As protein: CASSLGGLSGYTF.

This chain links TRBV5-6 with TRBJ1-1, with D tentatively TRBD1 (5 bases). V was trimmed by 1 base and J by 7 bases, leaving 14 bases between them. This CDR3 is built from 14 residues. Germline CDR1 and CDR2: SGHDT and YYEEEE. CDR3 in amino acids: CASSLYSGLGEAFF. CDR3 bases: TGTGCCAGCAGCTTGTATTCAGGGCTGGGTGAAGCTTTCTTT. Full variable domain (rest looked up from reference TRBV5-6 and TRBJ1-1): DAGVTQSPTHLIKTRGQQVTLRCSPKSGHDTVSWYQQALGQGPQFIFQYYEEEERQRGNFPDRFSGHQFPNYSSELNVNALLLGDSALYLCASSLYSGLGEAFFGQGTRLTVV.

V is TRBV6-5 and J is TRBJ2-2; D gene ambiguous. CDR3 length: 13 residues. Per germline, CDR1 MNHEY and CDR2 SVGAGI. V was trimmed by 0 bases and J by 6 bases, leaving 5 bases between them. In DNA, the CDR3 is TGTGCCAGCAGTTACTCCTACTCCGGGGAGCTGTTTTTT. Translation: CASSYSYSGELFF.

Only one count was recorded for this clone. The chain carries TRBV5-3 and TRBJ1-1, with 7 bases lining up with TRBD1. TRBV5-3 belongs to the ORF category, with a function that is uncertain. The CDR3 contains 15 residues. The junction had 11 bases not matched to a gene; V was cut back by 3 bases and J by 6 bases. The CDR3 reads CARSWEDRCTAEAFF. The CDR3 bases are TGTGCCAGAAGCTGGGAGGACAGGTGCACGGCTGAAGCTTTCTTT.

V gene TRBV7-2 combines with J gene TRBJ2-7; 9 nucleotides agree with TRBD2. CDR1 is SGHTA, CDR2 FQGNSA, per germline. This CDR3 has 16 amino acids. V gave up 0 bases and J gave up 2 bases; unmatched junction bases: 5. CDR3 DNA sequence: TGTGCCAGCAGCTTAGCAGCGGGGGGCCTTACCTACGAGCAGTACTTC. Its protein is CASSLAAGGLTYEQYF. Looking up the rest from reference TRBV7-2 and TRBJ2-7 gives the full variable domain: GAGVSQSPSNKVTEKGKDVELRCDPISGHTALYWYRQSLGQGLEFLIYFQGNSAPDKSGLPSDRFSAERTGGSVSTLTIQRTQQEDSAVYLCASSLAAGGLTYEQYFGPGTRLTVT.

The chain joins TRBV19 to TRBJ2-3; 8 bases map to TRBD2. V shed 3 bases and J 6 bases; nucleotides not matched to a gene: 11. Germline-derived CDR1 and CDR2 are LNHDA and SQIVND (reference sequence). This CDR3 has 16 residues. The CDR3 sequence: CASSMFSGGIMDTQYF. The CDR3 DNA follows: TGTGCCAGTAGTATGTTCTCGGGGGGGATCATGGATACGCAGTATTTT.

This clone was counted a few times. The V call is TRBV6-6, the J call TRBJ1-2, with a weak D call TRBD1 (5 bases). Germline V gene sequence: CDR1 MNHNY, CDR2 SVGAGI (reference sequence). The length of the CDR3 is 16 residues. V lost 5 bases and J lost 4, with 20 bases in between. The CDR3 nucleotides read TGTGCCAGCAGTCAAGAGTCTTCAGGGAAGCGCTATGGCTACACCTTC. Amino acids: CASSQESSGKRYGYTF.

The V and J genes are TRBV27 and TRBJ1-2, with 12 bases identical to TRBD1. Germline assignment: CDR1 MNHEY and CDR2 SMNVEV (reference sequence). V lost 0 bases and J lost 6; bases outside the gene matches: 5. CDR3 length equals 16 residues. CDR3 in DNA: TGTGCCAGCAGTTTATCCGGGACAGGGGGCGATAATGGCTACACCTTC. It is translated as CASSLSGTGGDNGYTF.